The sequence of this T cell receptor (beta chain) was determined in a study of blood T cell repertoires in COVID-19. Study-wide context: T cells, B-cell-depleted T cells, or PBMCs supplied cDNA or gDNA.

Authors' analysis steps: Nucleated cell counts were estimated from reference gene primer amplification. Produced via immunoSEQ multiplex PCR; TCRdb's table is partial and in-frame only. The DNA gave D and trimming, while V, J and clone size come from that table. This table has 84,000 or so clones, about 78% appearing once. In germline, CDR1 is SGHRS, CDR2 YFSETQ. The CDR3 is made up of 14 amino acids. The V end lost 0 bases, the J end lost 5 bases, and 12 bases lay between the germline ends. The V gene is TRBV5-1, the J gene TRBJ2-7; D gene uncertain. Sequenced sample: peripheral blood. The sequence was obtained from a man aged 55 to 69 with COVID-19, enrolled during active disease. Written as DNA, the CDR3 is TGCGCCAGCAGCTTGGACAGACCCGCCGACGAGCAGTACTTC. Its protein product is CASSLDRPADEQYF.